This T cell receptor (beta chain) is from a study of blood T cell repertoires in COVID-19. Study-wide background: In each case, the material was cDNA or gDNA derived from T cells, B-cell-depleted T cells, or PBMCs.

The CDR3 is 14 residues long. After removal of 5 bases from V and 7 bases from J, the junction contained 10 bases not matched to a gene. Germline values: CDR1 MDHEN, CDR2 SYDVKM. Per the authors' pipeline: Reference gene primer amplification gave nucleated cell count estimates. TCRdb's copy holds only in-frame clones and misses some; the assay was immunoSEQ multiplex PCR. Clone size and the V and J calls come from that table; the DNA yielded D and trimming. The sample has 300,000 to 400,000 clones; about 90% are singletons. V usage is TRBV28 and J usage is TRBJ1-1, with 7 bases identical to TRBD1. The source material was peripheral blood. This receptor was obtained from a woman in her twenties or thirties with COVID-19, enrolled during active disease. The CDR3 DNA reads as TGTGCCAGCAGTCCCCTCGCAGGGGGAGATGAAGCTTTCTTT. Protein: CASSPLAGGDEAFF.